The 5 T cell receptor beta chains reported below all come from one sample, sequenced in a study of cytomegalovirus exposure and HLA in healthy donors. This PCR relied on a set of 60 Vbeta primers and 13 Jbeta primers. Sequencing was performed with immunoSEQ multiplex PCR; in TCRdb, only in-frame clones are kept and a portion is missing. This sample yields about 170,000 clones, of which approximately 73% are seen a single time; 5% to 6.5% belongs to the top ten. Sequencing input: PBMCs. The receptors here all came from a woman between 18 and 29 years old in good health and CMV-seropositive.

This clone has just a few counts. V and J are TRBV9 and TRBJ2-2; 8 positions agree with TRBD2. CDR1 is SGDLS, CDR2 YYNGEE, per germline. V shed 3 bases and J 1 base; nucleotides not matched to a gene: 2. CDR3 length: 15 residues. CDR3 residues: CASSASGQNTGELFF. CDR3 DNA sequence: TGTGCCAGCAGCGCTAGCGGGCAGAACACCGGGGAGCTGTTTTTT. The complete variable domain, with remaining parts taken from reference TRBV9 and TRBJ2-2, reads DSGVTQTPKHLITATGQRVTLRCSPRSGDLSVYWYQQSLDQGLQFLIQYYNGEERAKGNILERFSAQQFPDLHSELNLSSLELGDSALYFCASSASGQNTGELFFGEGSRLTVL.

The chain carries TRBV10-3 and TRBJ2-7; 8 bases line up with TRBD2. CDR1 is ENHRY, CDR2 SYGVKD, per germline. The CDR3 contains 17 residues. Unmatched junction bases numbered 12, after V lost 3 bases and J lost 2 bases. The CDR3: CAISEGLLAEVAYEQYF. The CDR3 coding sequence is TGTGCCATCAGTGAAGGTCTACTAGCGGAGGTGGCCTACGAGCAGTACTTC.

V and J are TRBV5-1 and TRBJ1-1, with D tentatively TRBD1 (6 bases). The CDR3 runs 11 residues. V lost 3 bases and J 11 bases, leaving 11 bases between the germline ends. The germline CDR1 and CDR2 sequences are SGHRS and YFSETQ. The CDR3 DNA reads TGCGCCAGCAGCTCGGACAGAGAGGCTTTCTTT. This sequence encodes CASSSDREAFF.

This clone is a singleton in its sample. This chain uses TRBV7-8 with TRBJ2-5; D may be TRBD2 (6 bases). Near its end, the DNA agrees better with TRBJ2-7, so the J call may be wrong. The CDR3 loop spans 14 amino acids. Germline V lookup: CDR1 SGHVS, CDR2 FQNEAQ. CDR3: CASSMTAGSYEQYF. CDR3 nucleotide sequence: TGTGCCAGCAGTATGACAGCGGGTTCCTACGAGCAGTACTTC.

The CDR3 DNA sequence: TGCGCCAGCACACCACTCGACAGGGGCGGAGATACGCAGTATTTT. Its protein is CASTPLDRGGDTQYF. The chain employs TRBV5-1 and TRBJ2-3, with TRBD1 matching over 8 bases. The CDR3 spans 15 residues. Germline CDR1 is SGHRS and CDR2 is YFSETQ. The ends lost 6 bases at V and 5 bases at J; junction bases unmatched: 11.